This T cell receptor beta chain was sequenced for a study of tumor-infiltrating lymphocytes in primary liver carcinoma. Overall study: Male and female patients aged 30 to 69 years made up the cohort. The number of productive TCRbeta reads per sample ranged from roughly 3.65 to 8 million and was similar across tissue types.

The CDR3 loop spans 16 amino acids. CDR1 and CDR2 from the germline V gene are SGHNT and YYREEE (reference sequence). The V end was cut by 4 bases, the J end by 3 bases, with 20 bases between. TCR beta cDNA came from about 0.55 ug total RNA, primed with a constant-region primer. Investigators got TCR beta libraries out of three nested multiplex PCR rounds, done with slightly modified ARM-PCR. Primers for the first two PCR rounds were TRBV1-TRBV30 forward primers and a C-beta reverse primer (around 10 cycles per round). TCRdb fed the multiplex PCR reads into MiXCR, producing one record per CDR3 protein. The sample consists of roughly 120,000 distinct CDR3 sequences, roughly three fifths of them appearing once. The source material, about 17-31 mg of unsorted bulk tissue, was used to co-extract RNA and DNA. Surgical resection was used to treat these primary liver carcinoma patients.

The sequencing input was liver tumor tissue from sampling region 1. The sample's subset: tumor region T1, superior pole. The origin of this receptor is a woman aged 55-70 years with primary liver carcinoma and hepatitis B virus infection. J is TRBJ2-7 and V is TRBV5-4; D is perhaps TRBD1 or TRBD2 (6 bases each). The CDR3 DNA reads as TGTGCCAGCAGCCCCCCTGGCAGGAGGGGGAACTACGAGCAGTACTTC. Its protein is CASSPPGRRGNYEQYF.